The 28 T cell receptor beta chains listed next were all sequenced from one sample in a study of cytomegalovirus exposure and HLA in healthy donors. The PCR ran on 60 Vbeta and 13 Jbeta primers. Sequencing used immunoSEQ multiplex PCR; TCRdb keeps in-frame clones, though not all of them. This table has under 150,000 clones, about 85% appearing once. Material: PBMCs. The receptors shown here come from a boy aged 5 to 17 in good health and CMV-seronegative.

V and J are TRBV5-8 and TRBJ1-5; D may be TRBD1 (5 bases). Trimming left V 4 bases short and J 6 bases short, with 14 bases between. The V gene's germline CDR1 is SGHTS and CDR2 YDEGEE. The CDR3 is 14 residues long. In DNA, the CDR3 is TGTGCCAGCAGCGCGGCAGGGTTTGGTCAGCCCCAGCATTTT. It yields the protein CASSAAGFGQPQHF.

V gene TRBV6-5 combines with J gene TRBJ1-5; a possible D gene is TRBD1 (6 bases). The CDR3 covers 14 residues. Germline V lookup: CDR1 MNHEY, CDR2 SVGAGI. The V end lost 5 bases, the J end lost 1 base, and 9 bases lay between the germline ends. CDR3 DNA sequence: TGTGCCAGCAGTGTGGACAGCAGCAATCAGCCCCAGCATTTT. Its protein product is CASSVDSSNQPQHF.

The chain carries TRBV7-6 and TRBJ2-1; 13 nucleotides align to TRBD2. The CDR3 contains 14 residues. The germline CDR1 and CDR2 sequences are SGHVS and FNYEAQ. V lost 5 bases to trimming and J lost 6 bases; unmatched junction nucleotides: 1. The CDR3 DNA reads as TGTGCCAGCAGCGGACTAGCGGGGGTCAATGAGCAGTTCTTC. This encodes CASSGLAGVNEQFF.

This chain joins TRBV5-1 and TRBJ2-1; 8 bases map to TRBD2. J lost 5 bases, V lost 3 bases, and 4 bases had no gene match. The CDR3 length is 14 residues. The germline gives CDR1 SGHRS, CDR2 YFSETQ. CDR3 loop: CASSSPGGDNEQFF. In nucleotides, the CDR3 is TGCGCCAGCAGCTCCCCCGGGGGGGACAATGAGCAGTTCTTC.

The V and J genes are TRBV18 and TRBJ1-3; D may be TRBD1 (5 bases). The CDR3 runs 16 residues. Germline V gives CDR1 KGHSH, CDR2 LQKENI. V lost 6 bases, J lost 2 bases, and 17 bases lay in between. CDR3 DNA: TGTGCCAGCTCGCCCGGGACTCTTATGGCTGGAAACACCATATATTTT. Protein product: CASSPGTLMAGNTIYF. The full variable domain, rest sourced from reference TRBV18 and TRBJ1-3, is NAGVMQNPRHLVRRRGQEARLRCSPMKGHSHVYWYRQLPEEGLKFMVYLQKENIIDESGMPKERFSAEFPKEGPSILRIQQVVRGDSAAYFCASSPGTLMAGNTIYFGEGSWLTVV.

The chain links TRBV4-2 to TRBJ2-5; 11 bases line up with TRBD2. Trimming took 0 bases from V and 1 from J; bases not matched to a gene: 1. CDR3 length: 16 residues. CDR1 and CDR2 (germline): LGHNA, YNFKEQ. This chain's CDR3 is CASSQEGTSGQETQYF. The CDR3 DNA follows: TGTGCCAGCAGCCAAGAAGGGACTAGCGGCCAAGAGACCCAGTACTTC.

The chain links TRBV5-1 to TRBJ2-7; 8 bases are a match to TRBD1. The CDR3 length is 14 residues. After removal of 5 bases from V and 6 bases from J, the junction contained 10 bases not matched to a gene. Germline values: CDR1 SGHRS, CDR2 YFSETQ. The CDR3 DNA sequence: TGCGCCAGCAGTTCCCTGACCAGGGGGCGCGAGCAGTACTTC. It yields the protein CASSSLTRGREQYF.

J is TRBJ1-1 and V is TRBV14; 9 bases map to TRBD1. The CDR3 is 14 amino acids. The V gene's germline CDR1 is SGHDN and CDR2 FVKESK. The J segment lost 5 bases and the V segment lost 4 bases, leaving 5 bases of the junction unmatched. The CDR3: CASSLIQGATEAFF. The CDR3 coding sequence is TGTGCCAGCAGCCTAATACAGGGGGCTACTGAAGCTTTCTTT.

V gene TRBV18 combines with J gene TRBJ1-2, with D unclear. Germline V CDR1 and CDR2: KGHSH, LQKENI. The V end was cut by 3 bases, the J end by 3 bases, with 8 bases between. The CDR3 runs to 13 residues. CDR3 region: CASSPNGDYGYTF. The CDR3 coding sequence is TGTGCCAGCTCACCGAACGGGGACTATGGCTACACCTTC. The complete variable domain, with remaining parts taken from reference TRBV18 and TRBJ1-2, reads NAGVMQNPRHLVRRRGQEARLRCSPMKGHSHVYWYRQLPEEGLKFMVYLQKENIIDESGMPKERFSAEFPKEGPSILRIQQVVRGDSAAYFCASSPNGDYGYTFGSGTRLTVV.

This chain joins TRBV18 and TRBJ2-7, with 9 nucleotides matching TRBD1. CDR3 length: 15 amino acids. The trim removed 3 bases at V and 5 bases at J, leaving 8 bases unmatched. Germline V gives CDR1 KGHSH, CDR2 LQKENI. CDR3 DNA: TGTGCCAGCTCACCCGGGACAGGGTTTATCCACGAGCAGTACTTC. Translated, it gives CASSPGTGFIHEQYF. The full variable domain, in which reference TRBV18 and TRBJ2-7 provide the parts outside the CDR3, is NAGVMQNPRHLVRRRGQEARLRCSPMKGHSHVYWYRQLPEEGLKFMVYLQKENIIDESGMPKERFSAEFPKEGPSILRIQQVVRGDSAAYFCASSPGTGFIHEQYFGPGTRLTVT.

The rearrangement joins TRBV30 to TRBJ1-1, with D tentatively TRBD1 (6 bases). The CDR3 loop spans 12 amino acids. CDR1 is GTSNPN and CDR2 is SVGIG in the germline V gene (reference sequence). The V end lost 3 bases, the J end lost 11 bases, and 16 bases lay between the germline ends. The CDR3: CAWSEQGLGAFF. The CDR3 bases are TGTGCCTGGAGCGAACAGGGTCTTGGCGCTTTCTTT.

The genes are TRBV27 and TRBJ1-3; D is ambiguous. The V end lost 4 bases, the J end lost 1 base, and 17 bases lay between the germline ends. Germline CDR1 and CDR2: MNHEY and SMNVEV (reference sequence). This CDR3 region has 17 residues. CDR3 residues: CASSSGVPRISGNTIYF. CDR3 coding DNA: TGTGCCAGCAGTTCCGGCGTTCCTAGGATATCTGGAAACACCATATATTTT.

The chain is built from TRBV27 and TRBJ2-1; 8 bases map to TRBD1. CDR1 is MNHEY and CDR2 is SMNVEV in the germline V gene (reference sequence). J was trimmed by 0 bases and V by 8 bases; bases with no gene match: 12. This CDR3 spans 17 amino acids. CDR3 bases: TGTGCCAGCCGGACCGGAAACAGGGGGAGCTCCTACAATGAGCAGTTCTTC. Encoded protein: CASRTGNRGSSYNEQFF.

This chain connects TRBV4-3 to TRBJ1-2; 10 bases line up with TRBD1. Germline V lookup: CDR1 LGHNA, CDR2 YSLEER. V dropped 0 bases and J dropped 6; count of bases not matched to a gene: 10. The CDR3 spans 17 residues. The CDR3: CASSQDRFDRGRNGYTF. In DNA form, the CDR3 reads TGCGCCAGCAGCCAAGATAGGTTCGACAGGGGGCGTAATGGCTACACCTTC.

V usage is TRBV5-4 and J usage is TRBJ2-5; a weak D match, TRBD1 (6 bases). Germline assignment: CDR1 SGHNT and CDR2 YYREEE (reference sequence). V was clipped by 0 bases and J by 3 bases, with 12 bases between them. CDR3 length: 15 amino acids. For the CDR3, the DNA is TGTGCCAGCAGCTTGGGGGGGCGTCCCGAAGAGACCCAGTACTTC. Encoded protein: CASSLGGRPEETQYF.

Only a few counts were recorded for this clone. The V call is TRBV4-1, the J call TRBJ2-7; D gene unclear. Trimming shortened V by 2 bases and J by 7 bases, and 12 bases separated the two germline ends. The V gene's germline CDR1 is MGHRA and CDR2 YSYEKL. CDR3 length: 13 residues. CDR3 bases: TGCGCCAGCAGCCAATACCCAGTGGAGGAGCAGTACTTC. As protein: CASSQYPVEEQYF.

The chain joins TRBV9 to TRBJ1-2; 7 bases fit TRBD1. The ends lost 0 bases at V and 7 bases at J; junction bases unmatched: 6. This CDR3 is built from 14 residues. Germline V gives CDR1 SGDLS, CDR2 YYNGEE. This CDR3 reads CASSVANRGGGYTF. The CDR3 DNA is TGTGCCAGCAGCGTAGCCAACAGGGGTGGTGGCTACACCTTC.

The chain carries TRBV4-1 and TRBJ2-7; a weak D match, TRBD2 (6 bases). The CDR3 sequence is 15 residues long. Germline CDR1 reads MGHRA; CDR2 reads YSYEKL. Trimming removed 0 bases from V and 2 bases from J, with 11 bases in between. The CDR3 is CASSQESSGAYEQYF. The CDR3 nucleotides are TGCGCCAGCAGCCAAGAAAGTAGCGGAGCCTACGAGCAGTACTTC.

The V call is TRBV19, the J call TRBJ2-7, with D tentatively TRBD2 (5 bases). CDR1 and CDR2 (germline): LNHDA, SQIVND (reference sequence). This CDR3 is 14 amino acids long. V lost 4 bases to trimming and J lost 0 bases, with 10 bases between them. CDR3 loop: CASSSGLSSYEQYF. Here the CDR3 DNA reads TGTGCCAGTAGTAGCGGGCTCAGCTCCTACGAGCAGTACTTC.

V is TRBV6-6 and J is TRBJ1-5; the D gene is possibly TRBD1 (5 bases). The CDR3 runs 16 residues. Germline CDR1 and CDR2: MNHNY and SVGAGI (reference sequence). V was shortened by 7 bases and J by 6 bases, with 22 bases between the two germline ends. The CDR3 loop is CASTMKGIREGQPQHF. The CDR3 nucleotides read TGTGCCAGCACCATGAAGGGTATCAGGGAGGGTCAGCCCCAGCATTTT.

The chain carries TRBV7-2 and TRBJ2-5; unclear D gene. The J call could be wrong; TRBJ2-7 is a better fit for the DNA end. From germline, CDR1 is SGHTA and CDR2 FQGNSA. This CDR3 comprises 11 residues. CDR3 coding DNA: TGTGCCAGCAGCTTTAGCCACGAGCAGTACTTC. This encodes CASSFSHEQYF.

V usage is TRBV6-1 and J usage is TRBJ2-5; TRBD1 matches at 9 bases. Germline V gives CDR1 MNHNS, CDR2 SASEGT. The CDR3 extends over 13 amino acids. After removal of 6 bases from V and 4 bases from J, the junction contained 3 bases not matched to a gene. The CDR3 nucleotides read TGTGCCAGCAGAGCGACAGGGGGAGAGACCCAGTACTTC. It translates to CASRATGGETQYF.

The CDR3 loop reads CASRPGGIRPEAFF. In nucleotides, the CDR3 is TGTGCCAGCAGACCAGGGGGCATACGGCCTGAAGCTTTCTTT. The rearrangement joins TRBV27 to TRBJ1-1; 8 bases align to TRBD1. The CDR3 runs 14 residues. The V gene's germline CDR1 is MNHEY and CDR2 SMNVEV (reference sequence). Losses at the gene ends were 6 bases for V and 6 bases for J; bases not matched to a gene: 9.

The chain is built from TRBV2 and TRBJ1-2; 8 bases map to TRBD1. The junction had 7 bases not matched to a gene; V was cut back by 6 bases and J by 4 bases. The CDR3 runs 14 residues. From germline, CDR1 is SNHLY and CDR2 FYNNEI. The CDR3 protein is CASRTGTGIYGYTF. The CDR3 DNA is TGTGCCAGCAGGACCGGGACAGGAATCTATGGCTACACCTTC.

This clone was picked up a small number of times. This CDR3 reads CASSRERGWDTEAFF. The CDR3 region has the DNA TGTGCCAGCAGCCGAGAAAGGGGATGGGACACTGAAGCTTTCTTT. The chain is built from TRBV14 and TRBJ1-1; D is perhaps TRBD1 (5 bases). Trimming cost V 4 bases and J 3 bases, with 15 bases left between them. Germline CDR1 and CDR2: SGHDN and FVKESK. This CDR3 has 15 residues.

The chain employs TRBV4-1 and TRBJ2-1; no clear D. V lost 6 bases and J 4 bases, leaving 7 bases between the germline ends. This CDR3 spans 12 amino acids. Germline V gene sequence: CDR1 MGHRA, CDR2 YSYEKL. As DNA, the CDR3 is TGCGCCAGCAGTCTATCTTACAATGAGCAGTTCTTC. It yields the protein CASSLSYNEQFF.

This CDR3 reads CASSLLLAGEFGEQFF. CDR3 sequence (DNA): TGTGCCAGCAGCTTACTCCTCGCGGGAGAGTTTGGTGAGCAGTTCTTC. The chain carries TRBV13 and TRBJ2-1; 7 positions match TRBD2. Germline CDR1 is PRHDT and CDR2 is FYEKMQ (reference sequence). The CDR3 totals 16 residues. V lost 2 bases to trimming and J lost 9 bases; unmatched junction nucleotides: 13.

The sample holds one count of this clone. CDR3 region: CASSSGLAETGELFF. The CDR3 DNA is TGCGCCAGCAGCTCGGGACTAGCGGAGACCGGGGAGCTGTTTTTT. The chain has TRBV5-1 and TRBJ2-2; 11 positions match TRBD2. The CDR3 sequence is 15 residues long. Germline loops: CDR1 SGHRS, CDR2 YFSETQ. The J segment lost 5 bases and the V segment lost 3 bases, leaving 3 bases of the junction unmatched.